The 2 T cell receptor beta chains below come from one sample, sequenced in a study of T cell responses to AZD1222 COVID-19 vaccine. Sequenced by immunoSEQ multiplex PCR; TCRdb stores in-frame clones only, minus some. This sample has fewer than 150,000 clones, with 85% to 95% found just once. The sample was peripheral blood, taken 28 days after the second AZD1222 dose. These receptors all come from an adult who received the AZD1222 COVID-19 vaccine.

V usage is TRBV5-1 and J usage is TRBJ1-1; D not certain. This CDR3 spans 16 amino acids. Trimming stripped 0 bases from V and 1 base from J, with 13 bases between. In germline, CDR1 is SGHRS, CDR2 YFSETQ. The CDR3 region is CASSLALNMGNTEAFF. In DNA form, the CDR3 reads TGCGCCAGCAGCTTGGCCCTAAACATGGGGAACACTGAAGCTTTCTTT.

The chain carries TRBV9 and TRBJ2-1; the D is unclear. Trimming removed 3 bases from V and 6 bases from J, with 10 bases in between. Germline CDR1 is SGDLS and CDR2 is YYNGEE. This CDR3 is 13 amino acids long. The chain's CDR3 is CASSDLGLNEQFF. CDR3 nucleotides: TGTGCCAGCAGCGACTTAGGGCTCAATGAGCAGTTCTTC.